This T cell receptor (beta chain) stems from a study of shared clonotypes between healthy human individuals. Findings of the study overall: Naive subsets tended to show greater estimated richness than memory subsets.

The protocol was immunoSEQ multiplex PCR, while the TCRdb copy is restricted to in-frame clones and leaves out a portion. The table lists about 1 million clones, more than 65% of them singletons. On this clone itself: No antigen is known for it.

Trimming pared 1 base from V and 6 bases from J, leaving 7 bases between. Germline assignment: CDR1 SGHVS and CDR2 FNYEAQ. This CDR3 comprises 14 residues. The receptor was isolated from a man between 18 and 29 years old in good health. The sample consisted of memory CD4+ T cells sorted from blood. Subset indicated: CD45RA-negative fraction. The gene calls are TRBV7-6 and TRBJ1-6; D gene uncertain. The CDR3 nucleotides are TGTGCCAGCAGCTTAGACGGCACTAATTCACCCCTCCACTTT. Translation gives CASSLDGTNSPLHF.